The 2 T cell receptor beta chains reported below all come from one sample, sequenced in a study of blood T cell repertoires in COVID-19. Assay used: immunoSEQ multiplex PCR; TCRdb lists only in-frame clones, some missing. The sample holds roughly 56,000 clones, around 92% seen once. The sample comprised peripheral blood. These receptors were obtained from a human donor in a cohort sampled during active COVID-19.

J is TRBJ2-7 and V is TRBV10-3; 7 bases are shared with TRBD1. This CDR3 is 13 amino acids long. V was clipped by 9 bases and J by 5 bases; unmatched bases: 10. CDR1 is ENHRY, CDR2 SYGVKD, per germline. Here the CDR3 DNA reads TGTGCCATTAACCGACAGGGTCAGGACGAGCAGTACTTC. This encodes CAINRQGQDEQYF.

This clone has only one observation. The chain uses TRBV7-9 and TRBJ2-1, with 10 positions matching TRBD2. The CDR3 extends over 16 amino acids. The V segment lost 5 bases and the J segment 16 bases; nucleotides outside the gene matches: 20. Per the germline V gene, CDR1 is SEHNR and CDR2 is FQNEAQ (reference sequence). This chain's CDR3 is CASSRSTSGALEGDFF. Here the CDR3 DNA reads TGTGCCAGCAGCCGTTCTACTAGCGGGGCCCTCGAGGGGGATTTCTTC.